This T cell receptor beta chain was retrieved from a study of blood T cells in healthy people across ages. Broader study findings: Both higher diversity and more naive CD4+ cells marked long-lived donors when set against aged donors. Measured against age, TCR beta diversity per million T cells decreased in a roughly linear manner.

The germline CDR1 and CDR2 sequences are SEHNR and FQNEAQ (reference sequence). Trimming removed 0 bases at V and 0 bases at J, with 8 bases between. The CDR3 contains 15 residues. For this clonotype: Its antigen is currently unknown.

Next came a second PCR, run for about 6 to 12 cycles, which used a sample-barcoded 5' primer along with a J-beta primer mix. TCRdb itself ran the 5' RACE reads through MiXCR, one entry per CDR3 protein. The repertoire holds over a million distinct CDR3 sequences, with over 35% as singletons. Drawing of peripheral blood yielded roughly 9.3 milliliters from each donor. The sample was blood. V is TRBV7-9 and J is TRBJ1-1, with a weak D call TRBD1 (6 bases). The receptor was isolated from an older woman in good health. This chain's CDR3 is CASSLAGHLNTEAFF. In DNA form, the CDR3 reads TGTGCCAGCAGCTTAGCGGGACACTTGAACACTGAAGCTTTCTTT. Full variable domain (missing parts from reference TRBV7-9 and TRBJ1-1): DTGVSQNPRHKITKRGQNVTFRCDPISEHNRLYWYRQTLGQGPEFLTYFQNEAQLEKSRLLSDRFSAERPKGSFSTLEIQRTEQGDSAMYLCASSLAGHLNTEAFFGQGTRLTVV.